These 31 T cell receptor beta chains were sequenced from one sample in a study of blood T cell repertoires in COVID-19. Assay used: immunoSEQ multiplex PCR; TCRdb lists only in-frame clones, some missing. The sample includes roughly 250,000 clones, around 89% of them seen just once. Input material: peripheral blood. Receptors originate from a man in his sixties who had recovered from COVID-19.

This clone was seen more than once but under ten times. This chain uses TRBV7-6 with TRBJ2-3; 13 nucleotides line up with TRBD2. The V gene's germline CDR1 is SGHVS and CDR2 FNYEAQ. V lost 5 bases and J lost 2; bases outside the gene matches: 4. There are 16 residues in the CDR3. The CDR3 region has the DNA TGTGCCAGCAGCGCCGGACTAGCGGGAGCCACAGATACGCAGTATTTT. This encodes CASSAGLAGATDTQYF.

The chain joins TRBV10-2 to TRBJ2-5; D might be TRBD2 (5 bases). The CDR3 is made up of 15 amino acids. The germline CDR1 and CDR2 sequences are WSHSY and SAAADI. The V and J ends lost 6 bases and 1 base respectively, with 15 bases between them. In DNA form, the CDR3 reads TGCGCCAGCAGAGACGTTCCGGGAAGCCAAGAGACCCAGTACTTC. Its translation: CASRDVPGSQETQYF.

The chain joins TRBV19 to TRBJ1-1, with D tentatively TRBD1 (6 bases). Trimming shortened V by 4 bases and J by 8 bases, and 14 bases separated the two germline ends. The CDR3 extends over 13 amino acids. CDR1 LNHDA and CDR2 SQIVND come from the germline V gene (reference sequence). CDR3 loop: CASSNSQGREAFF. The DNA of the CDR3 is TGTGCCAGTAGTAACTCACAGGGCCGAGAAGCTTTCTTT.

The rearrangement joins TRBV7-3 to TRBJ2-1, with a tentative D call TRBD1 (6 bases). The length of the CDR3 is 12 residues. V was clipped by 6 bases and J by 6 bases, with 9 bases between them. The germline V gene encodes CDR1 SGHTA and CDR2 FQGTGA. The CDR3 protein is CASSVGGNEQFF. CDR3 nucleotides: TGTGCCAGCAGTGTAGGGGGCAATGAGCAGTTCTTC.

The CDR3: CASSGNSLGTDTQYF. CDR3 nucleotide sequence: TGTGCCAGCAGCGGCAACTCACTAGGCACAGATACGCAGTATTTT. The chain joins TRBV9 to TRBJ2-3, with a weak D call TRBD2 (5 bases). V dropped 3 bases and J dropped 1 base, with 12 bases sitting between them. CDR1 and CDR2 from the germline V gene are SGDLS and YYNGEE. The CDR3 has 15 amino acids.

The chain uses TRBV10-3 and TRBJ2-5; 12 bases are shared with TRBD2. Germline CDR1 reads ENHRY; CDR2 reads SYGVKD. Unmatched junction bases numbered 9, after V lost 2 bases and J lost 5 bases. This CDR3 is built from 17 residues. In DNA, the CDR3 is TGTGCCATCAGTGAGCGGCTAGCGGGGGGGCCGGGGGAGACCCAGTACTTC. It yields the protein CAISERLAGGPGETQYF.

The chain couples TRBV24-1 to TRBJ1-2; tentatively, D is TRBD1 (6 bases). Trimming removed 4 bases from V and 1 base from J, with 12 bases in between. The length of the CDR3 is 15 residues. CDR1 KGHDR and CDR2 SFDVKD come from the germline V gene. The CDR3 DNA reads as TGTGCCACCAGTGACGCCCGGACAGTTAACTATGGCTACACCTTC. This encodes CATSDARTVNYGYTF.

The chain couples TRBV5-4 to TRBJ2-3; TRBD2 aligns across 11 bases. The V gene's germline CDR1 is SGHNT and CDR2 YYREEE (reference sequence). Losses at the gene ends were 0 bases for V and 0 bases for J; bases not matched to a gene: 6. This CDR3 contains 18 residues. As DNA, the CDR3 is TGTGCCAGCAGCTTGGGACTAGCGGGGACGTTTAGCACAGATACGCAGTATTTT. Its protein is CASSLGLAGTFSTDTQYF.

This chain links TRBV5-1 with TRBJ1-4, with D possibly TRBD1 on 5 matching bases. Trimming left V 4 bases short and J 6 bases short, with 13 bases between. The CDR3 contains 14 residues. CDR1 SGHRS and CDR2 YFSETQ come from the germline V gene. CDR3 bases: TGCGCCAGCAGCAACCAGGGATTGGATGAAAAACTGTTTTTT. This sequence encodes CASSNQGLDEKLFF.

The genes are TRBV20-1 and TRBJ1-4, with D tentatively TRBD1 (6 bases). CDR3 size: 11 residues. The germline V gene has CDR1 DFQATT and CDR2 SNEGSKA (reference sequence). The CDR3 protein is CSTLRDKKLFF. In nucleotides, the CDR3 is TGCAGCACCTTACGGGACAAAAAACTGTTTTTT.

This chain links TRBV9 with TRBJ2-5; D may be TRBD2 (6 bases). Germline V CDR1 and CDR2: SGDLS, YYNGEE. V was trimmed by 9 bases and J by 5 bases, leaving 23 bases between them. This CDR3 is built from 15 residues. The CDR3 region has the DNA TGTGCCACCTCGAGAGGAGGAGGAGGGGTCGAGACCCAGTACTTC. Protein: CATSRGGGGVETQYF.

The gene calls are TRBV19 and TRBJ2-3; D is ambiguous. Trimming took off 0 bases at V and 1 base at J, with 5 bases between the two ends. The CDR3 length is 14 residues. From germline, CDR1 is LNHDA and CDR2 SQIVND (reference sequence). The CDR3 DNA sequence: TGTGCCAGTAGTATAGACAGGCGCACAGATACGCAGTATTTT. Protein product: CASSIDRRTDTQYF.

The DNA of the CDR3 is TGCGCCAGCAGCCAAGAAGGTGGCGGGGGGGCCTTCACAGATACGCAGTATTTT. Translated: CASSQEGGGGAFTDTQYF. This rearrangement joins TRBV4-1 to TRBJ2-3; 9 bases are shared with TRBD2. The CDR3 extends over 18 amino acids. Germline-derived CDR1 and CDR2 are MGHRA and YSYEKL. With V trimmed by 0 bases and J by 2 bases, 9 bases remained unmatched.

The V gene is TRBV9, the J gene TRBJ2-1, with D perhaps TRBD2 (5 bases). Deletions cut 0 bases from V and 0 bases from J, with 16 bases between. The CDR3 totals 18 residues. Germline V lookup: CDR1 SGDLS, CDR2 YYNGEE. Here the CDR3 reads CASSVEPAGRSSYNEQFF. The CDR3 DNA reads TGTGCCAGCAGCGTAGAGCCCGCGGGCCGTAGCTCCTACAATGAGCAGTTCTTC.

V is TRBV7-2 and J is TRBJ2-1; TRBD2 aligns across 12 bases. Germline V gene sequence: CDR1 SGHTA, CDR2 FQGNSA. The CDR3 has 15 residues. J gave up 8 bases and V 5 bases, and 7 bases lay outside the gene matches. CDR3 region: CASSAASGRGHEQFF. The CDR3, as DNA: TGTGCCAGCAGCGCAGCTAGCGGGAGGGGGCATGAGCAGTTCTTC.

This clone was observed a handful of times. The gene calls are TRBV5-6 and TRBJ1-5; tentatively, D is TRBD1 (6 bases). Trimming pared 1 base from V and 7 bases from J, leaving 9 bases between. The CDR3 has 13 residues. Germline CDR1 is SGHDT and CDR2 is YYEEEE. The CDR3: CASSLTGIQPQHF. In DNA, the CDR3 is TGTGCCAGCAGCTTGACAGGGATCCAGCCCCAGCATTTT. Based on the CDR3 plus reference TRBV5-6 and TRBJ1-5, the full variable domain is DAGVTQSPTHLIKTRGQQVTLRCSPKSGHDTVSWYQQALGQGPQFIFQYYEEEERQRGNFPDRFSGHQFPNYSSELNVNALLLGDSALYLCASSLTGIQPQHFGDGTRLSIL.

The chain recombines TRBV5-6 with TRBJ2-7, with 10 bases identical to TRBD1. J lost 0 bases, V lost 4 bases, and 7 bases had no gene match. The V gene's germline CDR1 is SGHDT and CDR2 YYEEEE. The CDR3 extends over 16 amino acids. CDR3 in amino acids: CASSLGQGVLSYEQYF. Written as DNA, the CDR3 is TGTGCCAGCAGCCTTGGACAGGGGGTCCTCTCCTACGAGCAGTACTTC.

The chain has TRBV11-3 and TRBJ1-2, with unresolved D. V lost 9 bases and J lost 2, with 16 bases in between. The CDR3 length is 14 residues. Per the germline V gene, CDR1 is SGHNT and CDR2 is YENEEA. The CDR3 region has the DNA TGTGCCAGAAACTATAAAGGTGGGAACTATGGCTACACCTTC. Amino acids: CARNYKGGNYGYTF.

The chain links TRBV4-1 to TRBJ1-2; unclear D gene. CDR1 and CDR2 (germline): MGHRA, YSYEKL. The length of the CDR3 is 15 residues. Trimming left V 1 base short and J 4 bases short, with 13 bases between. In nucleotides, the CDR3 is TGCGCCAGCAGCCAAGTGTTTGTGGGAGGCTATGGCTACACCTTC. Translated, it gives CASSQVFVGGYGYTF.

V is TRBV7-3 and J is TRBJ2-3; 9 positions agree with TRBD2. The CDR3 contains 15 residues. Unmatched junction bases numbered 8, after V lost 4 bases and J lost 6 bases. The germline gives CDR1 SGHTA, CDR2 FQGTGA. CDR3: CASSSYSGGTDTQYF. DNA of the CDR3: TGTGCCAGCAGCTCATATAGCGGGGGAACCGATACGCAGTATTTT.

This sequence joins TRBV6-6 and TRBJ1-1; D perhaps matches TRBD1 (5 bases). Germline V gene data show CDR1 as MNHNY and CDR2 as SVGAGI (reference sequence). This CDR3 region has 14 residues. The ends were cut back, 7 bases at V and 0 bases at J, with 12 bases in the middle. The CDR3 loop reads CASTQTVMNTEAFF. The CDR3 region has the DNA TGTGCCAGCACCCAGACAGTGATGAACACTGAAGCTTTCTTT.

V usage is TRBV10-3 and J usage is TRBJ2-5; TRBD2 matches 11 bases. The V gene's germline CDR1 is ENHRY and CDR2 SYGVKD. V lost 6 bases and J lost 5; bases outside the gene matches: 8. This CDR3 comprises 15 residues. In DNA form, the CDR3 reads TGTGCCATCAGGGATAGCGGGGGGGCAGGGGAGACCCAGTACTTC. It is translated as CAIRDSGGAGETQYF.

The rearrangement joins TRBV7-9 to TRBJ2-5; 8 bases map to TRBD1. Unmatched junction bases numbered 4, after V lost 6 bases and J lost 4 bases. The germline gives CDR1 SEHNR, CDR2 FQNEAQ (reference sequence). The CDR3 contains 13 residues. CDR3 in amino acids: CASSPGGAETQYF. The CDR3 region has the DNA TGTGCCAGCAGTCCAGGGGGCGCAGAGACCCAGTACTTC.

The chain is built from TRBV4-2 and TRBJ2-1; possibly TRBD1 for D (5 bases). This CDR3 has 16 amino acids. V lost 0 bases to trimming and J lost 4 bases, with 13 bases between them. Germline CDR1 LGHNA, CDR2 YNFKEQ. The CDR3 bases are TGTGCCAGCAGCCAAGAAGGCAGGGTAAATTACAATGAGCAGTTCTTC. It translates to CASSQEGRVNYNEQFF.

In regard to this clone: In the same sample, other DNA sequences code for this CDR3. The chain links TRBV19 to TRBJ1-5; D is ambiguous. Germline V gene data show CDR1 as LNHDA and CDR2 as SQIVND (reference sequence). The V end was cut by 8 bases, the J end by 1 base, with 9 bases between. The CDR3 runs 13 residues. The CDR3 coding sequence is TGTGCCAGTCGTACTCTGAGCAATCAGCCCCAGCATTTT. Residues: CASRTLSNQPQHF. The full variable domain, its missing parts supplied by reference TRBV19 and TRBJ1-5, is DGGITQSPKYLFRKEGQNVTLSCEQNLNHDAMYWYRQDPGQGLRLIYYSQIVNDFQKGDIAEGYSVSREKKESFPLTVTSAQKNPTAFYLCASRTLSNQPQHFGDGTRLSIL.

The genes are TRBV5-1 and TRBJ2-2; no firm D call. V lost 4 bases to trimming and J lost 0 bases, with 7 bases between them. The CDR3 is 14 amino acids. Germline-derived CDR1 and CDR2 are SGHRS and YFSETQ. As DNA, the CDR3 is TGCGCCAGCAGCCTAGACGCGAACACCGGGGAGCTGTTTTTT. It yields the protein CASSLDANTGELFF.

This chain connects TRBV7-8 to TRBJ2-5, with 10 bases matching TRBD2. This CDR3 is 17 amino acids long. Germline CDR1 SGHVS, CDR2 FQNEAQ. V shed 6 bases, J shed 4 bases, and the junction held 14 bases outside the gene matches. The CDR3, as DNA: TGTGCCAGCAGTTTTCAGCCTAGCGGGGGCCAGGGAGAGACCCAGTACTTC. Protein: CASSFQPSGGQGETQYF.

The chain couples TRBV2 to TRBJ1-1, with D perhaps TRBD1 (5 bases). The CDR3 spans 16 residues. The V end lost 3 bases, the J end lost 5 bases, and 19 bases lay between the germline ends. The germline CDR1 and CDR2 sequences are SNHLY and FYNNEI. CDR3 region: CASSERTSSLGTEAFF. The DNA of the CDR3 is TGTGCCAGCAGTGAGAGGACAAGCTCCTTGGGAACTGAAGCTTTCTTT.

The chain combines TRBV9 with TRBJ1-2, with D unclear. Looked up from germline, CDR1 is SGDLS and CDR2 is YYNGEE. This CDR3 contains 14 residues. V lost 0 bases, J lost 5 bases, and 11 bases lay in between. The CDR3 protein is CASSVAQVPYGYTF. DNA of the CDR3: TGTGCCAGCAGCGTAGCGCAGGTCCCTTATGGCTACACCTTC.

V gene TRBV27 combines with J gene TRBJ1-5; maybe TRBD1 (6 bases). Per germline, CDR1 MNHEY and CDR2 SMNVEV (reference sequence). The CDR3 extends over 17 amino acids. Trimming left V 5 bases short and J 4 bases short, with 21 bases between. This chain's CDR3 is CASSREGGTAFNQPQHF. In DNA form, the CDR3 reads TGTGCCAGCAGTAGGGAAGGGGGTACGGCGTTTAATCAGCCCCAGCATTTT.

The chain employs TRBV25-1 and TRBJ1-4; TRBD1 aligns across 11 bases. V shed 8 bases, J shed 8 bases, and the junction held 10 bases outside the gene matches. The length of the CDR3 is 15 residues. Germline V gives CDR1 MGHDK, CDR2 SYGVNS. The CDR3 is CASLDWDRGNEKLFF. DNA of the CDR3: TGTGCCAGCCTAGATTGGGACAGGGGGAACGAAAAACTGTTTTTT.